This is a list of T cell receptor beta chains from one sample in a study of T-cell memory formation after mild COVID-19. In TCRdb, the 5' RACE reads were re-called with MiXCR into one record per CDR3 protein. The sample records about 14,000 distinct CDR3 sequences, approximately 20% being singletons. Sequenced material: PBMCs or a T cell subset sorted from them (not recorded which). These receptor sequences come from an adult woman who had mild COVID-19 (a few samples of this study predate the infection). Cell type and time point are not known. The conserved cysteine and the conserved F or W are not part of the CDR3 here.

V: TRBV11-2; CDR3: ASSLEYLTYEQY
V: TRBV20-1; CDR3: SASRGGSYNEQF
V: TRBV5-8; CDR3: ASSWGQVNTEAF
V: TRBV7-6; CDR3: ASSARTVNTGELF
V: TRBV5-1; CDR3: ASSLAMVIDEQF
V: TRBV5-1; CDR3: ASSLGQGETLH
V: TRBV6-5; CDR3: ASSYLGLAGGFWGNTGELF
V: TRBV15; CDR3: ATSRDRRVHEQY
V: TRBV6-5; CDR3: ASSYGGDTEAF
V: TRBV12-3/TRBV12-4; CDR3: ASSLAGRVMNTEAF
V: TRBV9; CDR3: ASSVDPLHEQY